This TCR beta chain was sequenced in a study of cytomegalovirus exposure and HLA in healthy donors. Whole-study results and caveats: Later analysis suggested most CMV-associated TCR beta chains were HLA-restricted.

With 60 Vbeta and 13 Jbeta primers, the PCR was carried out. Sequencing was performed with immunoSEQ multiplex PCR; in TCRdb, only in-frame clones are kept and a portion is missing. The sample contains 100,000 or so clones, about 77% of which appear only once. The CDR3 spans 17 residues. Germline values: CDR1 KGHSH, CDR2 LQKENI. V lost 4 bases, J lost 0 bases, and 11 bases stayed unmatched. A remark on this clone: Its cognate antigen is unknown.

Sequencing used PBMCs. The sequence was collected from a woman between 50 and 59 years old in good health and CMV-seropositive. The V and J genes are TRBV18 and TRBJ1-1; 7 nucleotides agree with TRBD1. Written as DNA, the CDR3 is TGTGCCAGCTCACTCGGGACAGCCAGACCGGTGAACACTGAAGCTTTCTTT. Amino acids: CASSLGTARPVNTEAFF.